Sequencing of this TCR beta chain was carried out in a study of regulatory T cells in long-lasting Graves disease. Time point in this sample: persistent/refractory GD, antithyroid drugs over 5 years with positive TRAb. The TCR library was made from RNA extracted from PBMCs. An endocrinology unit in Xi'an, China, supplied the patients. Arm-PCR with iRepertoire HTBI primers amplified the CDR3 regions for these TCR beta libraries. TCRdb called the multiplex PCR reads again in MiXCR, with one record for every CDR3 protein. In the table there are around 450,000 distinct CDR3 sequences, about a fifth of which are singletons. The sequence was collected from a female donor with Graves disease. The sequenced sample was peripheral blood mononuclear cells (PBMCs), obtained when the disease was refractory, from a patient treated with antithyroid drugs.

The chain's CDR3 is CASSLISGLDYEQYF. CDR3 DNA: TGTGCCAGCAGCTTAATTTCTGGACTAGACTACGAGCAGTACTTC. This chain links TRBV7-9 with TRBJ2-7; 7 bases agree with TRBD2. V dropped 2 bases and J dropped 3; count of bases not matched to a gene: 7. The germline gives CDR1 SEHNR, CDR2 FQNEAQ (reference sequence). The CDR3 loop spans 15 amino acids.